The entry below describes one TCR beta chain. Authors' data handling: Estimated nucleated cell counts came from reference gene primer amplification. Clones were sequenced by immunoSEQ multiplex PCR, and TCRdb holds only the in-frame ones, with some missing. The V and J calls and clone size were taken over from that table, and D and trimming were inferred from the DNA. Of fewer than 350,000 clones in the sample, around 85% were seen once. This sample is drawn from a study of blood T cell repertoires in COVID-19. Study overall: Acute and convalescent COVID-19 samples came from the United States, Italy and Spain. The cDNA or gDNA used as material had been derived from T cells, B-cell-depleted T cells, or PBMCs.

V shed 2 bases and J shed 4 bases, with 9 bases lying between them. The CDR3 has 14 amino acids. The germline CDR1 and CDR2 sequences are MNHEY and SMNVEV (reference sequence). The chain joins TRBV27 to TRBJ2-1; D unclear. The material sequenced was peripheral blood. This clonotype was sampled from a young woman who had recovered from COVID-19. The CDR3 sequence: CASSLTALYNEQFF. The CDR3, as DNA: TGTGCCAGCAGTTTAACCGCCCTATACAATGAGCAGTTCTTC.